This T cell receptor beta chain was observed in a study of graft-versus-host responses after intestinal transplantation. CDR3 length: 14 residues. CDR1 is PRHDT, CDR2 FYEKMQ, per germline (reference sequence). Details on this clone: Its matching antigen is unknown. At one of its ends the junction is not consistent with the germline gene, which may arise from a read error.

Only in-frame clones appear in the TCRdb table, and some are missing; sequencing was by immunoSEQ multiplex PCR. The data show around 100,000 clones, approximately 94% seen once. Overall study results and limits: Among recipient marrow samples, GvH clones were found; some appeared first in ileum or blood.

The starting material was unstimulated CD8+ T cells sorted from spleen or lymph node cells, obtained before intestinal transplant. V gene TRBV13 combines with J gene TRBJ1-1; 7 bases are shared with TRBD1. This sequence originates from a human donor who received an intestinal transplant. CDR3 sequence (DNA): TGTGCCAGCAGCGCCCCCCTCAGGGGGACTGTAGCTTTCTTT. The encoded protein is CASSAPLRGTVAFF.